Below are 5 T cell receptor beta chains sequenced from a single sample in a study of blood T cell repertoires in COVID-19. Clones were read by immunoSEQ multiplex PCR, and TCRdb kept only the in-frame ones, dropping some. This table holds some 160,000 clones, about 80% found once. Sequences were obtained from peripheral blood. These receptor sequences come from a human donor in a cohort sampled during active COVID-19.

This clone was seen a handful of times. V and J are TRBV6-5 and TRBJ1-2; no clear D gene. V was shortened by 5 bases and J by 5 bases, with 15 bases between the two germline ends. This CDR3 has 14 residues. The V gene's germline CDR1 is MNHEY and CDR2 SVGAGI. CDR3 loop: CASSPGSRTYGYTF. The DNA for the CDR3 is TGTGCCAGCAGTCCCGGGTCTCGAACTTATGGCTACACCTTC.

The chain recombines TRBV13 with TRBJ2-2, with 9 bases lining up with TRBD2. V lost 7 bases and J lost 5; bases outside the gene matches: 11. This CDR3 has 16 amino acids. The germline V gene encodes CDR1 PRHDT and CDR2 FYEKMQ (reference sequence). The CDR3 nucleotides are TGTGCCAGCACTGGGCTAGCGGGAACGGGGACCGGGGAGCTGTTTTTT. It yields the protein CASTGLAGTGTGELFF.

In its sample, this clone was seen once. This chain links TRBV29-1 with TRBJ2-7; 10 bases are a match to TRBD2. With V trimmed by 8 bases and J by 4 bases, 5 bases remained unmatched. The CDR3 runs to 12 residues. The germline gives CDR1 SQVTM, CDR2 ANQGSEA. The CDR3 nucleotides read TGCAGCTCGTGGACTAGCGGTTACGAGCAGTACTTC. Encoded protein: CSSWTSGYEQYF.

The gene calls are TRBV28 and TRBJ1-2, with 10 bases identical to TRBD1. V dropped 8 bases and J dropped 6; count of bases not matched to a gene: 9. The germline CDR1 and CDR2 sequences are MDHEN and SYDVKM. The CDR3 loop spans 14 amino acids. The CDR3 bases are TGTGCCAGCGGATTGGGACAGGGGTTACATGGCTACACCTTC. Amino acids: CASGLGQGLHGYTF.

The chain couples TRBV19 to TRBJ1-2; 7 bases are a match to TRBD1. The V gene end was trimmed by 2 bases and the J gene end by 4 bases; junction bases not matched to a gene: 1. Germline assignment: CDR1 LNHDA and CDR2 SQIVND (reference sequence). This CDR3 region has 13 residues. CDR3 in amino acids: CASSIWDSYGYTF. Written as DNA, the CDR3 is TGTGCCAGTAGTATATGGGACAGCTATGGCTACACCTTC.